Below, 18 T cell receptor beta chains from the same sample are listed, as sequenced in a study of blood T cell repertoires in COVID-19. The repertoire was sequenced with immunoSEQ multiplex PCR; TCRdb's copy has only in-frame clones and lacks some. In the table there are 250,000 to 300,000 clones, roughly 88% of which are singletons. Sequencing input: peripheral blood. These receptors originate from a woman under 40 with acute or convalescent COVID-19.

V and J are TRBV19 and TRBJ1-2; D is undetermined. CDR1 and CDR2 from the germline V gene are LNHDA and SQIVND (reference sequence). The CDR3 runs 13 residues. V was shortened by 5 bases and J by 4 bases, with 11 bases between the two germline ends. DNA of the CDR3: TGTGCCAGTAGTTTGTTGAGTTTCTATGGCTACACCTTC. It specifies CASSLLSFYGYTF.

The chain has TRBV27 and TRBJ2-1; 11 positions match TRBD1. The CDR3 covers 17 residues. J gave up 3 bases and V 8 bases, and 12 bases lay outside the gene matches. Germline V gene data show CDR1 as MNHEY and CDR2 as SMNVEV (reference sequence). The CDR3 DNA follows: TGTGCCAGCGTCTCCGGGACAGGGGGGTGGGACTACAATGAGCAGTTCTTC. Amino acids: CASVSGTGGWDYNEQFF.

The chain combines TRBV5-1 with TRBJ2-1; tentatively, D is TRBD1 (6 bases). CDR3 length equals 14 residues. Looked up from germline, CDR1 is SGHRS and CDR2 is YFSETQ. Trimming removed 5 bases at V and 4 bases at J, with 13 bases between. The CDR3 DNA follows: TGCGCCAGCAGGACGGACAGCAGTTACAATGAGCAGTTCTTC. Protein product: CASRTDSSYNEQFF.

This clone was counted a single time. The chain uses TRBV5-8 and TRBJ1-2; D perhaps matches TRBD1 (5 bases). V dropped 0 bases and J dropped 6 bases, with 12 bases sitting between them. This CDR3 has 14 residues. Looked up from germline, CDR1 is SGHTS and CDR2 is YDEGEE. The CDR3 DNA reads TGTGCCAGCAGCTTGGCAGGGTTGAAGAATGGCTACACCTTC. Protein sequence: CASSLAGLKNGYTF.

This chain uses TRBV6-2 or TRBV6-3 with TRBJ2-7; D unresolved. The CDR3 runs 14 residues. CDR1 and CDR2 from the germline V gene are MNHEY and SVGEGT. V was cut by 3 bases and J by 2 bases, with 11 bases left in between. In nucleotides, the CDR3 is TGTGCCAGCAGTTATTCTGGCTTTACCTACGAGCAGTACTTC. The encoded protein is CASSYSGFTYEQYF.

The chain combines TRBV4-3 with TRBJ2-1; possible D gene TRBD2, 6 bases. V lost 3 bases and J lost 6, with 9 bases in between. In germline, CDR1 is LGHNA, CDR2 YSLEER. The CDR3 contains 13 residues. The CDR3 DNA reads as TGCGCCAGCAGCCAGGACGGGAGCAATGAGCAGTTCTTC. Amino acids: CASSQDGSNEQFF.

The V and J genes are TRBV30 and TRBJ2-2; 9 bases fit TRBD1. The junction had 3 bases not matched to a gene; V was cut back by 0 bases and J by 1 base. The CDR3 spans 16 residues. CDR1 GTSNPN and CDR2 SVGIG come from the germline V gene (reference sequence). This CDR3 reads CAWSVKTGGNTGELFF. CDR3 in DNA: TGTGCCTGGAGTGTAAAGACAGGGGGGAACACCGGGGAGCTGTTTTTT.

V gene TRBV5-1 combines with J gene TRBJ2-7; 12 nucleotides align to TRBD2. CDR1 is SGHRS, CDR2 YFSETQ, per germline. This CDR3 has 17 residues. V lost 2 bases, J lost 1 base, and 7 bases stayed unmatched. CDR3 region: CASSFGLAGKPSYEQYF. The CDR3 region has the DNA TGCGCCAGCAGCTTCGGACTAGCGGGAAAGCCATCCTACGAGCAGTACTTC.

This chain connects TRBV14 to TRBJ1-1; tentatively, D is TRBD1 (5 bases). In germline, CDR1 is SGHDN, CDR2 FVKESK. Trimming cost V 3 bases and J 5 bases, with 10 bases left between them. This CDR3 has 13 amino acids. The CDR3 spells CASSQARVTEAFF. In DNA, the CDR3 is TGTGCCAGCAGCCAGGCCAGGGTTACTGAAGCTTTCTTT.

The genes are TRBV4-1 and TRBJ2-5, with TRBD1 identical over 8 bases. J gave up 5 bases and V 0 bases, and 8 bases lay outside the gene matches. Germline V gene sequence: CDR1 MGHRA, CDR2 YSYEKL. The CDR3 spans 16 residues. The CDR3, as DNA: TGCGCCAGCAGCCAAGAGGGGCAGGGGGCATGGGAGACCCAGTACTTC. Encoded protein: CASSQEGQGAWETQYF.

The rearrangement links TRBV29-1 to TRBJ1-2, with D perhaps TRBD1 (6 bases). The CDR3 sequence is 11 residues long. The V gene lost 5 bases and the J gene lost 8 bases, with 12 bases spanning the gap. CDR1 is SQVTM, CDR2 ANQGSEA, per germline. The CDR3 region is CSVMGADGYTF. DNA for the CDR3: TGCAGCGTTATGGGGGCTGACGGCTACACCTTC.

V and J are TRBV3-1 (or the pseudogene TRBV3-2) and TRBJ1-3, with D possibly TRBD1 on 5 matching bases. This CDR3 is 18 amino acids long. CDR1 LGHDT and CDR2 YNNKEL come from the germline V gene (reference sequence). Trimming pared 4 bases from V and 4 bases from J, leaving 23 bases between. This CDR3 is CASSPRAGRGGVGNTIYF. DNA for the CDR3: TGTGCCAGCAGCCCTCGTGCGGGCCGGGGCGGGGTCGGAAACACCATATATTTT.

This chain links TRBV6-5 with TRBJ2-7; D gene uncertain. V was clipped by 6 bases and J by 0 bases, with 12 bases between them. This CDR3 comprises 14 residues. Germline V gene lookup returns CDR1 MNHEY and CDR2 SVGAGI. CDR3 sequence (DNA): TGTGCCAGCAGCCCCGCGGCGGCCTCCTACGAGCAGTACTTC. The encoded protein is CASSPAAASYEQYF.

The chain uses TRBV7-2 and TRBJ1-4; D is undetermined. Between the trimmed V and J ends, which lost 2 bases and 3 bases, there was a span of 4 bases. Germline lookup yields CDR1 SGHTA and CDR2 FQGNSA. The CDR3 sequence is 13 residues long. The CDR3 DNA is TGTGCCAGCAGCTTAACGGCTAATGAAAAACTGTTTTTT. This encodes CASSLTANEKLFF.

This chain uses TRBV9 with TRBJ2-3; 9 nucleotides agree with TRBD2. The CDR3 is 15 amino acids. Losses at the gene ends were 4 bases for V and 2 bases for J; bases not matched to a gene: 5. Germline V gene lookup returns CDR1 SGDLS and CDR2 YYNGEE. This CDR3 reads CASSFIAGATDTQYF. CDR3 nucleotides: TGTGCCAGCAGCTTTATAGCGGGAGCCACAGATACGCAGTATTTT.

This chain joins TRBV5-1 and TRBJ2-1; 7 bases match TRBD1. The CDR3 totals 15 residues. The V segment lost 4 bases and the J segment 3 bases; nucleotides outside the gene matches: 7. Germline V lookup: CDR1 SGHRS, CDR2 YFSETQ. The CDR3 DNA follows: TGCGCCAGCAGCAGGGGGCTAGCTTACTACAATGAGCAGTTCTTC. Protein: CASSRGLAYYNEQFF.

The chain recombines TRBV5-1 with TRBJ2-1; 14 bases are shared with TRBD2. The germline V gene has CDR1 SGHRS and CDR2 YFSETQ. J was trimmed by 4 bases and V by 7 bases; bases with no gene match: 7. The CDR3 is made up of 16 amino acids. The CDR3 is CASQGLAGGPYNEQFF. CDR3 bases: TGCGCCAGCCAAGGACTAGCGGGAGGTCCTTACAATGAGCAGTTCTTC. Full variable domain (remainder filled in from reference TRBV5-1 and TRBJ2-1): KAGVTQTPRYLIKTRGQQVTLSCSPISGHRSVSWYQQTPGQGLQFLFEYFSETQRNKGNFPGRFSGRQFSNSRSEMNVSTLELGDSALYLCASQGLAGGPYNEQFFGPGTRLTVL.

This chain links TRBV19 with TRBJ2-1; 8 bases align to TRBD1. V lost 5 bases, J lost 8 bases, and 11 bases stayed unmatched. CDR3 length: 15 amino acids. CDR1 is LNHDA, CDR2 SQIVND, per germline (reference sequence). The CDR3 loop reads CASSLGTGLLDEQFF. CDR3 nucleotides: TGTGCCAGTAGTCTCGGGACAGGTCTCTTGGATGAGCAGTTCTTC.